The 18 T cell receptor beta chains reported below all come from one sample, sequenced in a study of blood T cell repertoires in COVID-19. Only in-frame clones appear in the TCRdb table, and some are missing; sequencing was by immunoSEQ multiplex PCR. The top ten clones hold roughly 6.7% of a sample with about 75,000 clones, approximately 88% of them seen once. Sequenced sample: peripheral blood. The receptors originated from a woman in her 70s with acute or convalescent COVID-19.

The V and J genes are TRBV7-9 and TRBJ2-1, with 9 nucleotides matching TRBD1. The trim removed 2 bases at V and 4 bases at J, leaving 6 bases unmatched. Germline lookup yields CDR1 SEHNR and CDR2 FQNEAQ (reference sequence). This CDR3 region has 16 residues. CDR3 bases: TGTGCCAGCAGCTTACTTGGACAGGGGATTTACAATGAGCAGTTCTTC. This sequence encodes CASSLLGQGIYNEQFF.

This rearrangement joins TRBV28 to TRBJ1-5; D gene ambiguous. Germline CDR1 is MDHEN and CDR2 is SYDVKM. This CDR3 has 13 amino acids. Trimming removed 5 bases from V and 7 bases from J, with 12 bases in between. The CDR3 loop is CASSTKARQPQHF. Here the CDR3 DNA reads TGTGCCAGCAGTACCAAAGCACGGCAGCCCCAGCATTTT.

J is TRBJ2-7 and V is TRBV5-4, with a possible D match to TRBD1 (6 bases). The CDR3 spans 13 residues. The V end was cut by 3 bases, the J end by 3 bases, with 10 bases between. Germline values: CDR1 SGHNT, CDR2 YYREEE (reference sequence). The CDR3: CASSWDKVYEQYF. CDR3 coding DNA: TGTGCCAGCAGCTGGGACAAAGTCTACGAGCAGTACTTC.

The rearrangement uses TRBV4-3 and TRBJ1-4; 11 bases are shared with TRBD1. The V and J ends lost 4 bases and 7 bases, in that order; junction bases with no gene match: 5. The CDR3 runs to 15 residues. Germline values: CDR1 LGHNA, CDR2 YSLEER. Here the CDR3 reads CASSPGTGGGEKLFF. The DNA of the CDR3 is TGCGCCAGCAGCCCCGGGACAGGGGGAGGTGAAAAACTGTTTTTT.

V is TRBV5-1 and J is TRBJ1-2; D not certain. The CDR3 extends over 13 amino acids. V shed 6 bases and J shed 3 bases, with 12 bases lying between them. Germline V lookup: CDR1 SGHRS, CDR2 YFSETQ. For the CDR3, the DNA is TGCGCCAGCAAGCTGTCCGGGGACTATGGCTACACCTTC. This codes for CASKLSGDYGYTF.

The chain has TRBV5-8 and TRBJ1-6; no reliable D call. Germline values: CDR1 SGHTS, CDR2 YDEGEE. The length of the CDR3 is 14 residues. Trimming took 9 bases from V and 0 from J, leaving 10 bases between them. CDR3 in amino acids: CATGWSSYNSPLHF. CDR3 nucleotides: TGTGCCACCGGATGGAGCTCCTATAATTCACCCCTCCACTTT.

This clone was counted a single time. The V call is TRBV19, the J call TRBJ2-1; TRBD2 matches 9 bases. Per germline, CDR1 LNHDA and CDR2 SQIVND (reference sequence). This CDR3 has 18 amino acids. The ends lost 1 base at V and 7 bases at J; junction bases unmatched: 14. CDR3 in amino acids: CASSIGSSSGGSRNEQFF. Written as DNA, the CDR3 is TGTGCCAGTAGTATAGGTTCCAGTAGCGGGGGTAGTAGGAATGAGCAGTTCTTC.

The genes are TRBV1 and TRBJ1-5; the listed D gene, TRBD1, was not tested against the DNA. TRBV1 is deemed a pseudogene. The length of the CDR3 is 16 residues. The CDR3: CTSSHQTGDGNQPQHF. The CDR3 nucleotides read TGCACCAGCAGCCATCAGACAGGGGACGGCAATCAGCCCCAGCATTTT.

This clone was seen a handful of times. The chain employs TRBV24-1 and TRBJ2-5, with 8 bases fitting TRBD2. The CDR3 spans 17 residues. Germline CDR1 reads KGHDR; CDR2 reads SFDVKD. V lost 5 bases and J lost 1; bases outside the gene matches: 11. CDR3 coding DNA: TGTGCCACCAGTGGAGGATGGCGGGAGGCCTTCCAAGAGACCCAGTACTTC. Its translation is CATSGGWREAFQETQYF.

This sequence joins TRBV28 and TRBJ2-5, with 9 nucleotides matching TRBD2. The germline V gene has CDR1 MDHEN and CDR2 SYDVKM. The CDR3 extends over 16 amino acids. V trimming: 2 bases; J trimming: 3 bases; junction bases outside the gene matches: 7. Here the CDR3 DNA reads TGTGCCAGCAGTTTAAGTCGGTCTAGCGGGGAAGAGACCCAGTACTTC. This encodes CASSLSRSSGEETQYF.

The genes are TRBV30 and TRBJ1-1; TRBD1 might be the D (6 bases). The CDR3 has 14 residues. Looked up from germline, CDR1 is GTSNPN and CDR2 is SVGIG (reference sequence). With 4 bases removed from V and 4 bases from J, the gap between germline ends came to 16 bases. In nucleotides, the CDR3 is TGTGCCTGGAACAGGGCACAACCGGGCACTGAAGCTTTCTTT. This codes for CAWNRAQPGTEAFF. Filled out from reference TRBV30 and TRBJ1-1, the complete variable domain reads SQTIHQWPATLVQPVGSPLSLECTVEGTSNPNLYWYRQAAGRGLQLLFYSVGIGQISSEVPQNLSASRPQDRQFILSSKKLLLSDSGFYLCAWNRAQPGTEAFFGQGTRLTVV.

V gene TRBV4-3 combines with J gene TRBJ2-1, with 7 bases lining up with TRBD2. Germline loops: CDR1 LGHNA, CDR2 YSLEER. The CDR3 runs to 15 residues. V was clipped by 2 bases and J by 2 bases; unmatched bases: 3. The CDR3 protein is CASSQKTSTYNEQFF. CDR3 nucleotide sequence: TGCGCCAGCAGCCAAAAGACTAGCACCTACAATGAGCAGTTCTTC.

The rearrangement joins TRBV5-4 to TRBJ2-3; 8 positions match TRBD2. The V and J ends lost 1 base and 4 bases, in that order; junction bases with no gene match: 5. Germline loops: CDR1 SGHNT, CDR2 YYREEE (reference sequence). This CDR3 comprises 15 residues. The CDR3 DNA reads as TGTGCCAGCAGCTTGCGGGGGGGCCTCGCAGATACGCAGTATTTT. Its translation is CASSLRGGLADTQYF. Combining the CDR3 with reference TRBV5-4 and TRBJ2-3 gives the whole variable domain ETGVTQSPTHLIKTRGQQVTLRCSSQSGHNTVSWYQQALGQGPQFIFQYYREEENGRGNFPPRFSGLQFPNYSSELNVNALELDDSALYLCASSLRGGLADTQYFGPGTRLTVL.

The V and J genes are TRBV30 and TRBJ1-1; D is perhaps TRBD1 (6 bases). Germline CDR1 GTSNPN, CDR2 SVGIG (reference sequence). The CDR3 is 11 amino acids. With 4 bases removed from V and 7 bases from J, the gap between germline ends came to 10 bases. CDR3 sequence (DNA): TGTGCCTGGACCTCCAGGGGTGAAGCTTTCTTT. Protein product: CAWTSRGEAFF.

Note on this clone: Other DNA sequences in this specimen translate into the identical CDR3. V and J are TRBV9 and TRBJ1-4, with 7 bases aligning to TRBD1. Germline V CDR1 and CDR2: SGDLS, YYNGEE. Trimming at V came to 2 bases and at J to 4 bases, leaving 2 bases not matched to a gene. This CDR3 region has 14 residues. The CDR3 loop is CASSVGQFNEKLFF. DNA of the CDR3: TGTGCCAGCAGCGTGGGACAGTTTAATGAAAAACTGTTTTTT.

This chain uses TRBV5-5 with TRBJ1-1; 9 bases are shared with TRBD1. The CDR3 runs 14 residues. The V gene end was trimmed by 3 bases and the J gene end by 3 bases; junction bases not matched to a gene: 3. CDR1 is SGHKS and CDR2 is YYEKEE in the germline V gene (reference sequence). The DNA for the CDR3 is TGTGCCAGCAGCTCCTGGACAGGGGACACTGAAGCTTTCTTT. Amino acids: CASSSWTGDTEAFF.

This chain joins TRBV11-3 and TRBJ2-3; 10 bases map to TRBD2. Germline V gene sequence: CDR1 SGHNT, CDR2 YENEEA. The V gene end was trimmed by 5 bases and the J gene end by 0 bases; junction bases not matched to a gene: 5. The CDR3 covers 16 residues. In DNA form, the CDR3 reads TGTGCCAGCAGCCCGCGGACTAGCGGAAGCACAGATACGCAGTATTTT. This encodes CASSPRTSGSTDTQYF. The full variable domain, in which reference TRBV11-3 and TRBJ2-3 provide the parts outside the CDR3, is EAGVVQSPRYKIIEKKQPVAFWCNPISGHNTLYWYLQNLGQGPELLIRYENEEAVDDSQLPKDRFSAERLKGVDSTLKIQPAELGDSAVYLCASSPRTSGSTDTQYFGPGTRLTVL.

The chain links TRBV6-6 to TRBJ1-5, with D perhaps TRBD1 (5 bases). CDR1 is MNHNY and CDR2 is SVGAGI in the germline V gene (reference sequence). This CDR3 is 14 amino acids long. Trimming stripped 6 bases from V and 2 bases from J, with 11 bases between. The CDR3 protein is CASSQGGGNQPQHF. The DNA for the CDR3 is TGTGCCAGCAGCCAGGGAGGGGGCAATCAGCCCCAGCATTTT.